What follows describes a single TCR beta chain. Its matching antigen is unknown. The entry originates in a study of fetal regulatory T cell absence and autoimmunity. This CDR3 is 17 amino acids long. From germline, CDR1 is MGHRA and CDR2 YSYEKL. V was clipped by 1 base and J by 3 bases; unmatched bases: 6. This was a survey-level run. TCRdb's copy holds only in-frame clones and misses some; the assay was immunoSEQ multiplex PCR. This table holds about 43,000 clones, just under 85% found once. Findings and limits, study-wide: In IPEX syndrome, oligoclonal enrichment was read as supporting prenatal antigen-driven autoimmunity in the pancreas. Cord blood and pancreas showed broadly similar TRB gene family usage. Oligoclonal TCR enrichment in pancreas over cord blood reached over 95-fold for some clones.

This receptor was taken from a newborn boy with IPEX syndrome. This rearrangement joins TRBV4-1 to TRBJ2-2, with 9 bases that match TRBD2. Material: cord blood. The CDR3 region is CASSQVVAGVYTGELFF. The CDR3 bases are TGCGCCAGCAGCCAAGTAGTAGCGGGGGTCTACACCGGGGAGCTGTTTTTT.